The TCR beta chain described here comes from a study of T-cell reconstitution after alpha-beta-depleted transplantation in children. Study-wide results and caveats: From newly produced T cells came most of the T-cell counts and diversity one year after transplant. Several hundred expanded graft clones reportedly were the source of alpha-beta T cells about two months after transplant. At day 60, the high TCRbeta diversity found in some patients originated from recipient T cells and thymic progenitors that had survived.

The TCRbeta library was prepared with unique molecular identifiers. TCRdb processed the PCR reads anew with MiXCR; each CDR3 protein has one entry. The table shows around 670,000 distinct CDR3 sequences, with over 10% occurring only once. This clonotype has ten or more counts. Its antigen is not identified. The clonotype originates from a girl aged 2 to 10 with congenital amegakaryocytic thrombocytopenia, due to receive a stem cell transplant. Here the sequenced sample was PBMCs, taken before TCRalphabeta/CD19-depleted stem cell transplant.

This CDR3 reads CATFRGATEGEQFF. The DNA for the CDR3 is TGTGCCACCTTCCGAGGGGCCACTGAGGGGGAGCAGTTCTTC. The V call is TRBV6-1, the J call TRBJ2-1; tentatively, D is TRBD1 or TRBD2 (5 bases each). Germline CDR1 is MNHNS and CDR2 is SASEGT. This CDR3 comprises 14 residues. V lost 10 bases to trimming and J lost 10 bases, with 23 bases between them.